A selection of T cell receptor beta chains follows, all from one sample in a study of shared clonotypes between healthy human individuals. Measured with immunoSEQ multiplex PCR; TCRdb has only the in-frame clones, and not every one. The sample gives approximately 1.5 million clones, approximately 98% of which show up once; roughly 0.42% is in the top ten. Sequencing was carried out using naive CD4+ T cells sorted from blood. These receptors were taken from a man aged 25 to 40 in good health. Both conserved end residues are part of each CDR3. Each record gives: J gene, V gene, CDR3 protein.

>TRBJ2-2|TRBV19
CASTPQFNTGELFF
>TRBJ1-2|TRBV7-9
CASSLTNYGYTF
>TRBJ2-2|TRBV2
CASSATGELFF
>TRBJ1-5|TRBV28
CASSLSWGQVNQPQHF
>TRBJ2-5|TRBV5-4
CASSLAVASQETQYF
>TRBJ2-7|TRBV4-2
CASSQDPHGGPYEQYF
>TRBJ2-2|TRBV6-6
CASSYAVTSWELFF
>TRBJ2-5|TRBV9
CASSAVSPLGTQYF
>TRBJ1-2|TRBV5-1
CASSRLGGPGDYGYTF
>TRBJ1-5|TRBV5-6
CASSPRGGRNQPQHF
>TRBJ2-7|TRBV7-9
CASSADTGYFFTYEQYF
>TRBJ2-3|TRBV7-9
CASSSTYREDTQYF
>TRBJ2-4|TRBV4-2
CASSQDWQGNNIQYF
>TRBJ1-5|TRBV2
CASSGEGVRNQPQHF
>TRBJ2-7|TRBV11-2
CASSLPPGHSEQYF
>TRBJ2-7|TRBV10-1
CASSESFGLGGMQYF
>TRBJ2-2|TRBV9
CASSVVSGSGTGELFF